These 13 T cell receptor beta chains originate from one sample sequenced in a study of memory CD4+ T cells and cytomegalovirus serostatus. Clones were read by immunoSEQ multiplex PCR, and TCRdb kept only the in-frame ones, dropping some. The sample yields tens of thousands of clones, 70% to 80% seen once. The sort gate was single viable CD3+CD4+CD8-CD45RO+ cells for memory CD4+ T cells. The sequencing sample was made of memory CD4+ T cells from blood. Receptors originate from an adult in good health and CMV-seronegative.

J is TRBJ1-2 and V is TRBV28; D is ambiguous. Trimming removed 2 bases at V and 8 bases at J, with 18 bases between. CDR3 length: 15 amino acids. Germline V gene sequence: CDR1 MDHEN, CDR2 SYDVKM. The CDR3 sequence: CASSLVGIYGEGYTF. CDR3 sequence (DNA): TGTGCCAGCAGTTTAGTCGGCATCTACGGGGAGGGCTACACCTTC.

The rearrangement links TRBV7-9 to TRBJ1-2, with unresolved D. Trimming left V 2 bases short and J 5 bases short, with 6 bases between. This CDR3 has 12 residues. The germline gives CDR1 SEHNR, CDR2 FQNEAQ (reference sequence). The CDR3 spells CASSLRGYGYTF. CDR3 DNA: TGTGCCAGCAGCTTACGCGGTTATGGCTACACCTTC. The full variable domain, rest sourced from reference TRBV7-9 and TRBJ1-2, is DTGVSQNPRHKITKRGQNVTFRCDPISEHNRLYWYRQTLGQGPEFLTYFQNEAQLEKSRLLSDRFSAERPKGSFSTLEIQRTEQGDSAMYLCASSLRGYGYTFGSGTRLTVV.

This chain uses TRBV4-1 with TRBJ2-7; D call uncertain. The CDR3 loop spans 12 amino acids. V was clipped by 2 bases and J by 6 bases, with 8 bases between them. Germline-derived CDR1 and CDR2 are MGHRA and YSYEKL. CDR3 DNA: TGCGCCAGCAGCCAACATCGCGGCGAGCAGTACTTC. Protein sequence: CASSQHRGEQYF.

This clone qualifies as medium-sized (0.01 to 0.1%). The chain carries TRBV9 and TRBJ2-6; D possibly uses TRBD1 or TRBD2 (5 bases each). The germline gives CDR1 SGDLS, CDR2 YYNGEE. With 4 bases removed from V and 0 bases from J, the gap between germline ends came to 11 bases. The CDR3 contains 16 residues. The CDR3 loop reads CASSLGESSGANVLTF. DNA of the CDR3: TGTGCCAGCAGCCTAGGGGAGAGCTCTGGGGCCAACGTCCTGACTTTC.

V usage is TRBV30 and J usage is TRBJ1-3, with D uncertain. Deletions cut 0 bases from V and 2 bases from J, with 11 bases between. This CDR3 contains 15 residues. Germline CDR1 reads GTSNPN; CDR2 reads SVGIG (reference sequence). The CDR3 bases are TGTGCCTGGAGTGTTACGTCGGGTACTGGAAACACCATATATTTT. Protein product: CAWSVTSGTGNTIYF.

This clone was seen once. V gene TRBV19 combines with J gene TRBJ1-6; 11 bases are shared with TRBD1. Germline CDR1 and CDR2: LNHDA and SQIVND (reference sequence). V shed 4 bases, J shed 10 bases, and the junction held 3 bases outside the gene matches. The CDR3 length is 14 residues. The CDR3 protein is CASSNGQGASPLHF. The CDR3 nucleotides read TGTGCCAGTAGTAACGGACAGGGGGCCTCACCCCTCCACTTT.

The rearrangement uses TRBV11-2 and TRBJ1-1; the match to TRBD1 covers 7 bases. The CDR3 loop spans 14 amino acids. Germline assignment: CDR1 SGHAT and CDR2 FQNNGV. J lost 3 bases, V lost 7 bases, and 8 bases had no gene match. CDR3 sequence: CASNPDRADTEAFF. The CDR3 nucleotides are TGTGCCAGCAACCCAGACAGGGCGGACACTGAAGCTTTCTTT.

The V and J genes are TRBV30 and TRBJ1-3; unclear D gene. Per germline, CDR1 GTSNPN and CDR2 SVGIG (reference sequence). CDR3 length: 13 residues. V was pared by 0 bases and J by 2 bases, with 5 bases between. CDR3 in DNA: TGTGCCTGGAGTGTAGGGACTGGAAACACCATATATTTT. It encodes CAWSVGTGNTIYF.

This chain uses TRBV21-1 with TRBJ2-3; the DNA was not compared with TRBD1, the D call given in the table. TRBV21-1 is given as a pseudogene. The CDR3 totals 13 residues. CDR3 loop: CASRGQNTDTQYF. CDR3 DNA sequence: TGTGCCAGCCGGGGACAGAACACAGATACGCAGTATTTT.

This clone appeared a few times. The genes are TRBV28 and TRBJ1-4; the D gene is possibly TRBD1 (5 bases). This CDR3 contains 15 residues. The V end was cut by 2 bases, the J end by 10 bases, with 17 bases between. Germline CDR1 reads MDHEN; CDR2 reads SYDVKM. CDR3: CASSLLTAGIGKLFF. DNA for the CDR3: TGTGCCAGCAGTTTACTGACAGCGGGCATCGGAAAACTGTTTTTT.

The V and J genes are TRBV6-5 and TRBJ2-5, with TRBD2 matching over 7 bases. The CDR3 is made up of 14 amino acids. CDR1 MNHEY and CDR2 SVGAGI come from the germline V gene. V lost 4 bases, J lost 5 bases, and 7 bases stayed unmatched. In DNA, the CDR3 is TGTGCCAGCAGTTTAGCAGCGGGGTGGGAGACCCAGTACTTC. The encoded protein is CASSLAAGWETQYF.

This clone was counted a few times. For the CDR3, the DNA is TGTGCCAGCACCTTCTCGGTGGACACTGAAGCTTTCTTT. Its translation: CASTFSVDTEAFF. The rearrangement joins TRBV7-9 to TRBJ1-1; D remains unclear. Trimming removed 7 bases at V and 3 bases at J, with 12 bases between. Germline-derived CDR1 and CDR2 are SEHNR and FQNEAQ (reference sequence). The CDR3 consists of 13 residues. Filled out from reference TRBV7-9 and TRBJ1-1, the complete variable domain reads DTGVSQNPRHKITKRGQNVTFRCDPISEHNRLYWYRQTLGQGPEFLTYFQNEAQLEKSRLLSDRFSAERPKGSFSTLEIQRTEQGDSAMYLCASTFSVDTEAFFGQGTRLTVV.

The chain employs TRBV27 and TRBJ2-7; TRBD1 matches at 10 bases. Germline trimming cut 7 bases from V and 3 bases from J; bases unmatched to any gene: 9. The CDR3 has 15 amino acids. The germline CDR1 and CDR2 sequences are MNHEY and SMNVEV (reference sequence). The DNA for the CDR3 is TGTGCCAGCACGTCAATCGGGACAGGGGACTACGAGCAGTACTTC. Protein product: CASTSIGTGDYEQYF.